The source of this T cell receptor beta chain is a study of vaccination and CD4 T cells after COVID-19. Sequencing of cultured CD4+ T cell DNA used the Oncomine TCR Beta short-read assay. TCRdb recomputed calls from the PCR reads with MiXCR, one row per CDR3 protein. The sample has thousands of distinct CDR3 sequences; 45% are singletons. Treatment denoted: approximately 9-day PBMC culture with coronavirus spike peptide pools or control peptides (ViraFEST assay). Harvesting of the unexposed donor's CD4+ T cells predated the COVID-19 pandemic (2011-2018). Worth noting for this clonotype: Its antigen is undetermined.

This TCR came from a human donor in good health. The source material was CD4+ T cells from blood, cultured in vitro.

CDR3 protein: CASSLNGAAGTGELFF. The CDR3 DNA follows: TGTGCCAGCAGCTTAAACGGGGCCGCAGGGACCGGGGAGCTGTTTTTT. The chain joins TRBV7-2 to TRBJ2-2; D might be TRBD1 or TRBD2, each matching 5 bases. CDR3 length: 16 residues. Trimming shortened V by 2 bases and J by 5 bases, and 15 bases separated the two germline ends. Germline V CDR1 and CDR2: SGHTA, FQGNSA.